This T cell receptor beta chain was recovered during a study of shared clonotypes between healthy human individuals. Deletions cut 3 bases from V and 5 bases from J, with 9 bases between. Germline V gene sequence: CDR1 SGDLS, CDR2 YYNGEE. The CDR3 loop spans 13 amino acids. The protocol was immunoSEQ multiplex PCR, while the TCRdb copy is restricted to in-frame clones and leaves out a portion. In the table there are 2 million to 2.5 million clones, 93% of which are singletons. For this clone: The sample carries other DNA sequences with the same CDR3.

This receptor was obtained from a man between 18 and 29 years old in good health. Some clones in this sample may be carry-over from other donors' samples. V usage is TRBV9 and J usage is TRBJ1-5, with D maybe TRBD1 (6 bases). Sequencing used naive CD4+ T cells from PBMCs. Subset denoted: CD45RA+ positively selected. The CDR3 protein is CASSAAGDQPQHF. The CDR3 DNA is TGTGCCAGCAGCGCCGCAGGGGATCAGCCCCAGCATTTT.